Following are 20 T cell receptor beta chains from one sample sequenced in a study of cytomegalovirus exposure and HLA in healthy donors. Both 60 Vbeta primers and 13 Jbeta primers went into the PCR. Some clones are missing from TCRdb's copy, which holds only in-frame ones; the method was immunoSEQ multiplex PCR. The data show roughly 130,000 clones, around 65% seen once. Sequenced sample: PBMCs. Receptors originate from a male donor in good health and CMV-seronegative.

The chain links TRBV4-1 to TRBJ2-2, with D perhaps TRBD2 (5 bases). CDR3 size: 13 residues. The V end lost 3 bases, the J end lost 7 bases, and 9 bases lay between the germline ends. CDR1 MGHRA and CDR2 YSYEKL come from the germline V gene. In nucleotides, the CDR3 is TGCGCCAGCAGCCACAGGAGGAGCGGGGAGCTGTTTTTT. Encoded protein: CASSHRRSGELFF.

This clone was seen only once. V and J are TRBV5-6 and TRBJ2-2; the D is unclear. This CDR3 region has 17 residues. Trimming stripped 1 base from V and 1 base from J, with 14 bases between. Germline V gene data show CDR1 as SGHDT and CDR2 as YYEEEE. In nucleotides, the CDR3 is TGTGCCAGCAGCTTGTTTGGCCGAGACAAGAACACCGGGGAGCTGTTTTTT. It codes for CASSLFGRDKNTGELFF.

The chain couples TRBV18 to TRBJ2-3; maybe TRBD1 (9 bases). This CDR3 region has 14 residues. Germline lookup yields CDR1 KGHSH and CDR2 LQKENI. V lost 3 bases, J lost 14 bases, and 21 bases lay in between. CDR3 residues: CASSPEIAGQGLYF. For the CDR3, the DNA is TGTGCCAGCTCACCGGAGATAGCGGGACAGGGTCTGTATTTT.

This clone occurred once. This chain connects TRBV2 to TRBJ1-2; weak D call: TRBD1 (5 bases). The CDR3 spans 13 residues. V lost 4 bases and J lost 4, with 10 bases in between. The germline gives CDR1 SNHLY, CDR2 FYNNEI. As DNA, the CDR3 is TGTGCCAGCAGTGCAGTCAGGGCCTATGGCTACACCTTC. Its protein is CASSAVRAYGYTF.

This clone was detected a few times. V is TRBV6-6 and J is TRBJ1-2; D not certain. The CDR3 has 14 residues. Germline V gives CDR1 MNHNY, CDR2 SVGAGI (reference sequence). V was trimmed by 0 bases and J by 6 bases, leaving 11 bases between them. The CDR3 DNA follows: TGTGCCAGCAGTTACTCGACTACCGGAAATGGCTACACCTTC. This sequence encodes CASSYSTTGNGYTF.

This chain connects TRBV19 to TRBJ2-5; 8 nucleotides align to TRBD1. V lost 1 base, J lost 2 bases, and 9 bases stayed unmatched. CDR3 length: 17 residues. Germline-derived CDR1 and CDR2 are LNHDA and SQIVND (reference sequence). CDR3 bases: TGTGCCAGTAGTATAGGAGGCGGGCGGACAGGGCAAGAGACCCAGTACTTC. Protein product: CASSIGGGRTGQETQYF.

CDR3 loop: CASSLWGGTSYEQYF. The DNA for the CDR3 is TGTGCCAGCAGCTTATGGGGGGGGACGTCCTACGAGCAGTACTTC. The V and J genes are TRBV7-3 and TRBJ2-7, with 7 positions matching TRBD2. This CDR3 is 15 amino acids long. Germline-derived CDR1 and CDR2 are SGHTA and FQGTGA. V lost 2 bases and J lost 1; bases outside the gene matches: 5.

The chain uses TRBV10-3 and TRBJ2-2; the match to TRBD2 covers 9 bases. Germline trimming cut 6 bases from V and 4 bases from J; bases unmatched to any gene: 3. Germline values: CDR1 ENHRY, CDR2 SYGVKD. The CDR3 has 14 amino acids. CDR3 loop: CAIRPLAGTGELFF. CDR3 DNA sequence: TGTGCCATCAGGCCACTAGCGGGCACCGGGGAGCTGTTTTTT.

The chain's CDR3 is CASSEHANTEAFF. The CDR3 nucleotides are TGTGCCAGCTCAGAACATGCGAACACTGAAGCTTTCTTT. The chain uses TRBV18 and TRBJ1-1; D ambiguous. Germline CDR1 KGHSH, CDR2 LQKENI. There are 13 residues in the CDR3. The V end lost 5 bases, the J end lost 1 base, and 8 bases lay between the germline ends. Combining the CDR3 with reference TRBV18 and TRBJ1-1 gives the whole variable domain NAGVMQNPRHLVRRRGQEARLRCSPMKGHSHVYWYRQLPEEGLKFMVYLQKENIIDESGMPKERFSAEFPKEGPSILRIQQVVRGDSAAYFCASSEHANTEAFFGQGTRLTVV.

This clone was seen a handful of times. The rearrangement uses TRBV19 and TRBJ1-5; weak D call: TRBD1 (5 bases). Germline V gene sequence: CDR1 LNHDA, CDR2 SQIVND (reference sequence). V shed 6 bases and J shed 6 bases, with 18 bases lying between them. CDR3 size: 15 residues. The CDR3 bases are TGTGCCAGTAGCCCAGGCCGGGGGGAGCGTCAGCCCCAGCATTTT. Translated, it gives CASSPGRGERQPQHF.

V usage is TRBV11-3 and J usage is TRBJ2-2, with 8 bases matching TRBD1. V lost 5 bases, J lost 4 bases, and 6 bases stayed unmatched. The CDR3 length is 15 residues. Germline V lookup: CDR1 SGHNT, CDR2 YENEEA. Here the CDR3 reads CASSPGTGGTGELFF. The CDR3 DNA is TGTGCCAGCAGCCCCGGGACAGGCGGCACCGGGGAGCTGTTTTTT.

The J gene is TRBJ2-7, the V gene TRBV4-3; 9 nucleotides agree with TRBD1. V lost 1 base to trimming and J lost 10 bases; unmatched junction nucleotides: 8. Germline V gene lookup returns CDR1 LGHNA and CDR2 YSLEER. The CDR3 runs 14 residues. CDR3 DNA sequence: TGCGCCAGCAGCCAAGGACAGGGGGTTAAGGATCAGTACTTC. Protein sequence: CASSQGQGVKDQYF.

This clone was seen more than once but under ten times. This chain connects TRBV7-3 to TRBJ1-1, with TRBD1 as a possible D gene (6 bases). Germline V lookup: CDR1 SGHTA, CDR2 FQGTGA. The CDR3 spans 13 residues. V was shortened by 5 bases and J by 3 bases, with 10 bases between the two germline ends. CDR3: CASSHNRDTEAFF. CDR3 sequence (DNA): TGTGCCAGCAGCCACAACAGGGACACTGAAGCTTTCTTT.

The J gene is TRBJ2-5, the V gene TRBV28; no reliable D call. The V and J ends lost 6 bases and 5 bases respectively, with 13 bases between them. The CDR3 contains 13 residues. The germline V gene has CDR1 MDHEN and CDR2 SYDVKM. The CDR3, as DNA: TGTGCCAGCAGCATACAGAATGGGGAGACCCAGTACTTC. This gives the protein CASSIQNGETQYF.

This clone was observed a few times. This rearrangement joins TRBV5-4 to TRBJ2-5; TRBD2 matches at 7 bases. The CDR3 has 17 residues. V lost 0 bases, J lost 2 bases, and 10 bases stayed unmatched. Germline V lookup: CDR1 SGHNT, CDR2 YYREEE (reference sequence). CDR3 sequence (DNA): TGTGCCAGCAGCTTGGGCGGGGGAGGTTGGACACAAGAGACCCAGTACTTC. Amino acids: CASSLGGGGWTQETQYF.

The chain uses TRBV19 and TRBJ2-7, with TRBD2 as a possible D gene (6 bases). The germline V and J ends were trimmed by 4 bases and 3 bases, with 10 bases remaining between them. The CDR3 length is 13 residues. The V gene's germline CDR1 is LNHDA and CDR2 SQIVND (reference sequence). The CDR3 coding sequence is TGTGCCAGTAGTACGACCGGGGGCTACGAGCAGTACTTC. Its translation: CASSTTGGYEQYF.

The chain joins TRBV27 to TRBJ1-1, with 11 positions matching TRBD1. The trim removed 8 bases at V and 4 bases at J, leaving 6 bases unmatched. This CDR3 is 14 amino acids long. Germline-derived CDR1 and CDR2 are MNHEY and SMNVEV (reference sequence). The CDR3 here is CASQIGTGGTEAFF. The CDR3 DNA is TGTGCCAGCCAGATCGGGACAGGGGGCACTGAAGCTTTCTTT.

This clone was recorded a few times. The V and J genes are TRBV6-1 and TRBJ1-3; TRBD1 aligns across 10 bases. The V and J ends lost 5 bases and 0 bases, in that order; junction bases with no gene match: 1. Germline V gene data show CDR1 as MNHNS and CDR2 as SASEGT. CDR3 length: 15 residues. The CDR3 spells CASSWDRGSGNTIYF. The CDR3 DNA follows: TGTGCCAGCAGTTGGGACAGGGGCTCTGGAAACACCATATATTTT.

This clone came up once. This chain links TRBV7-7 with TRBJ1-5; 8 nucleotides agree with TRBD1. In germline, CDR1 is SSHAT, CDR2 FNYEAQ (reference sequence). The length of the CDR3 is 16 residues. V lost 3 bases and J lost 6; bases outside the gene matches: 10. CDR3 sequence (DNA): TGTGCCAGCAGCTTTTCCGGGACAGGTTTTTGTCAGCCCCAGCATTTT. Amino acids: CASSFSGTGFCQPQHF.

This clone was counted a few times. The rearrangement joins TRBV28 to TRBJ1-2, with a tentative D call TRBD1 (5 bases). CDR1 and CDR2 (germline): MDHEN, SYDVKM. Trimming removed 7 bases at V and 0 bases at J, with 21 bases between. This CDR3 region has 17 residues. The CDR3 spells CASTLWTGLRPNYGYTF. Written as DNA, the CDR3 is TGTGCCAGCACCCTATGGACGGGACTCCGACCTAACTATGGCTACACCTTC.